One sample yielded the 5 T cell receptor beta chains listed below, sequenced in a study of spatial heterogeneity in lung cancer. Overall study findings and caveats: Tumoral mutation counts were tracked by counts of expanded intratumoral alpha and beta TCRs.

Antigens for these TCRs are unknown. TCRdb re-derived calls from the 5' RACE reads in MiXCR, one entry per CDR3 protein. Among 16,000 or so distinct CDR3 sequences, nearly 7% were seen once, and the ten largest hold 15% to 20%. The sample's time point: sample taken at primary tumor resection. Here the sequenced sample was lung tumor tissue, taken at surgery. The receptors stem from a female donor with early-stage non-small cell lung cancer.

The CDR3 protein is CASSLSGGLTYEQYF. The CDR3 DNA follows: TGCGCCAGCAGCTTGAGCGGGGGACTAACTTACGAGCAGTACTTC. The chain uses TRBV5-1 and TRBJ2-7; TRBD2 matches at 8 bases. The ends lost 1 base at V and 4 bases at J; junction bases unmatched: 7. Per the germline V gene, CDR1 is SGHRS and CDR2 is YFSETQ. The CDR3 consists of 15 residues.

This clonotype was counted many times. The chain recombines TRBV7-3 with TRBJ2-3; 8 bases fit TRBD1. The CDR3 spans 13 residues. V gave up 4 bases and J gave up 9 bases; unmatched junction bases: 6. Germline values: CDR1 SGHTA, CDR2 FQGTGA. CDR3 coding DNA: TGTGCCAGCAGCTCCCAGTGGACAGGGACGCAGTATTTT. This codes for CASSSQWTGTQYF.

The chain carries TRBV20-1 and TRBJ2-5, with D perhaps TRBD2 (6 bases). The CDR3 consists of 13 residues. Germline CDR1 reads DFQATT; CDR2 reads SNEGSKA (reference sequence). The ends were cut back, 3 bases at V and 5 bases at J, with 13 bases in the middle. Here the CDR3 reads CSARGGFLETQYF. The DNA for the CDR3 is TGCAGTGCTAGGGGGGGATTTTTGGAGACCCAGTACTTC.

This clonotype was counted ten times or more. The V gene is TRBV5-1, the J gene TRBJ1-2, with D possibly matching TRBD1 (6 bases). V was trimmed by 4 bases and J by 6 bases, leaving 16 bases between them. This CDR3 region has 14 residues. From germline, CDR1 is SGHRS and CDR2 YFSETQ. In nucleotides, the CDR3 is TGCGCCAGCAGCCTAGACAGGTCCTATGATGGCTACACCTTC. Translated: CASSLDRSYDGYTF.

This clonotype was counted ten times or more. The chain is built from TRBV6-6 and TRBJ1-2, with D perhaps matching TRBD1 (5 bases). V lost 0 bases, J lost 3 bases, and 14 bases lay in between. The length of the CDR3 is 16 residues. Germline V lookup: CDR1 MNHNY, CDR2 SVGAGI (reference sequence). CDR3 loop: CASSYSGWGTDYGYTF. The CDR3 nucleotides are TGTGCCAGCAGTTACTCGGGCTGGGGGACCGACTATGGCTACACCTTC.